The clone carrying this TCR beta chain came up a few times. Its target is unknown. CDR3 size: 15 residues. Germline V CDR1 and CDR2: DFQATT, SNEGSKA (reference sequence). V shed 6 bases, J shed 3 bases, and the junction held 10 bases outside the gene matches. These data are taken from a study of CD8 T cells in ankylosing spondylitis. Whole-study findings and limits: Roughly eight highly homologous variants made up a TCR beta motif that seemed to typify ankylosing spondylitis blood. Disease-linked clones were CD8+ and relatively rare in peripheral blood.

One entry per CDR3 protein, called by TCRdb with MiXCR from the 5' RACE reads. The data hold some 800,000 distinct CDR3 sequences, with about an eighth observed a single time. The TCR sequence derives from a male donor with ankylosing spondylitis. The chain carries TRBV20-1 and TRBJ2-3; 9 bases agree with TRBD1. Material: blood, either unsorted or a sorted T cell fraction (not recorded which). The CDR3 DNA follows: TGCAGTGCGGATAATACAGGGGGCCCGACAGATACGCAGTATTTT. It yields the protein CSADNTGGPTDTQYF.